Included here is one T cell receptor beta chain sequence, with context. These data come from a study of shared clonotypes between healthy human individuals. Germline assignment: CDR1 SGHRS and CDR2 YFSETQ. CDR3 length equals 13 residues. V was pared by 5 bases and J by 4 bases, with 3 bases of the junction left unmatched. Here immunoSEQ multiplex PCR was the method, and the copy in TCRdb shows in-frame clones only, minus some. The table shows more than 2,000,000 clones, with approximately 95% occurring only once. The sample taken for sequencing was naive CD4+ T cells from PBMCs. Subset indicated: CD45RA+ positively selected. The chain carries TRBV5-1 and TRBJ2-7; 10 bases are a match to TRBD2. The receptor was isolated from a man aged 18 to 30 in good health. Some clones in this sample may be carry-over from other donors' samples. CDR3 sequence: CASRGSGGYEQYF. DNA of the CDR3: TGCGCCAGCAGGGGTAGCGGGGGGTACGAGCAGTACTTC. The entire variable domain, with the rest obtained from reference TRBV5-1 and TRBJ2-7, is as follows: KAGVTQTPRYLIKTRGQQVTLSCSPISGHRSVSWYQQTPGQGLQFLFEYFSETQRNKGNFPGRFSGRQFSNSRSEMNVSTLELGDSALYLCASRGSGGYEQYFGPGTRLTVT.